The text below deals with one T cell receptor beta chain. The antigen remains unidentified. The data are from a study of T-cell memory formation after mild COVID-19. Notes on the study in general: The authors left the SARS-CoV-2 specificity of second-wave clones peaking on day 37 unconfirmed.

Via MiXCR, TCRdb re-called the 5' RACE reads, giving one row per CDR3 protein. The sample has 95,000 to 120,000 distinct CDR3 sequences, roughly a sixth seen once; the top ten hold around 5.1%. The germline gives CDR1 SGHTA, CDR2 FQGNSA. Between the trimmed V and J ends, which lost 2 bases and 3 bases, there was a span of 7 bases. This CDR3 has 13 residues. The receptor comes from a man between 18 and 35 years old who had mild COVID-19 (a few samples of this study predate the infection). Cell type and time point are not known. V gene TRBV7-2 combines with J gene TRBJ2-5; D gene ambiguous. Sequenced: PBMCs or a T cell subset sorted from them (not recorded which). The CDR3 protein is CASSLIVEETQYF. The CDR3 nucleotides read TGTGCCAGCAGCTTAATTGTAGAAGAGACCCAGTACTTC. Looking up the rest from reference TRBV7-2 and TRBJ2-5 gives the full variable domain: GAGVSQSPSNKVTEKGKDVELRCDPISGHTALYWYRQSLGQGLEFLIYFQGNSAPDKSGLPSDRFSAERTGGSVSTLTIQRTQQEDSAVYLCASSLIVEETQYFGPGTRLLVL.